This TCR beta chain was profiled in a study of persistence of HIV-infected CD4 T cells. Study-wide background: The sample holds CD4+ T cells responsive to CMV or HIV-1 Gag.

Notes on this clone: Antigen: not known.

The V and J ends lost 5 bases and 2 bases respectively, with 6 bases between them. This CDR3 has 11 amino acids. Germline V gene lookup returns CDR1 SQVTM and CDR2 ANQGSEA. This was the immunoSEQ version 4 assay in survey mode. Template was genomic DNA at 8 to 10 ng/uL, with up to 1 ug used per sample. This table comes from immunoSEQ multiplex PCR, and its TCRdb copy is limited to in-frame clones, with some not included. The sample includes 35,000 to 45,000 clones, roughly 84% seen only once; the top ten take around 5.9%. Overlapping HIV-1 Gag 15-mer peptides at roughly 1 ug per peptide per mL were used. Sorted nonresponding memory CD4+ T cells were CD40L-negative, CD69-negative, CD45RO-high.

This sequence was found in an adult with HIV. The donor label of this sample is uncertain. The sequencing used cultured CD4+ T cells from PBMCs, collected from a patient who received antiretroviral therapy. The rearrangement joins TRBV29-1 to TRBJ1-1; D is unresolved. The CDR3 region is CSVTFNTEAFF. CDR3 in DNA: TGCAGCGTTACTTTCAACACTGAAGCTTTCTTT.